This is a list of T cell receptor beta chains from one sample in a study of shared clonotypes between healthy human individuals. The protocol was immunoSEQ multiplex PCR, while the TCRdb copy is restricted to in-frame clones and leaves out a portion. The sample lists about 520,000 clones; around 95% were seen once. Sequencing used naive CD4+ T cells sorted from blood. The receptors here all came from a woman in her thirties in good health. The CDR3 runs from the conserved cysteine through the conserved F or W. D genes are given only for firm matches. Part of the rows lack a size; the others show once, few, many or a class for expanded clones.

v_call: TRBV20-1; clone_size: .; d_call: .; j_call: TRBJ2-3; cdr3_aa: CSAAPPDTQYF; cdr3_nt: TGCAGTGCTGCGCCCCCAGATACGCAGTATTTT
v_call: TRBV5-4; clone_size: .; d_call: TRBD2; j_call: TRBJ2-1; cdr3_aa: CASSGTLAGGANEQFF; cdr3_nt: TGTGCCAGCAGCGGGACGCTAGCGGGAGGAGCCAATGAGCAGTTCTTC
v_call: TRBV28; clone_size: .; d_call: .; j_call: TRBJ2-7; cdr3_aa: CASSLTGTKEQYF; cdr3_nt: TGTGCCAGCAGTCTCACGGGAACCAAGGAGCAGTACTTC
v_call: TRBV5-1; clone_size: once; d_call: TRBD2; j_call: TRBJ2-7; cdr3_aa: CASRGQAGVVYEQYF; cdr3_nt: TGCGCCAGCCGGGGCCAAGCGGGAGTAGTCTACGAGCAGTACTTC
v_call: TRBV19; clone_size: .; d_call: .; j_call: TRBJ1-5; cdr3_aa: CASSIGSQDVKPQHF; cdr3_nt: TGTGCCAGTAGTATAGGGTCCCAAGACGTAAAGCCCCAGCATTTT
v_call: TRBV5-1; clone_size: .; d_call: .; j_call: TRBJ1-4; cdr3_aa: CASHTGEGVEKLFF; cdr3_nt: TGCGCCAGCCATACTGGGGAGGGAGTTGAAAAACTGTTTTTT
v_call: TRBV9; clone_size: once; d_call: .; j_call: TRBJ2-4; cdr3_aa: CASSVDSGSKNIQYF; cdr3_nt: TGTGCCAGCAGCGTAGATTCAGGGTCCAAAAACATTCAGTACTTC
v_call: TRBV2; clone_size: .; d_call: .; j_call: TRBJ1-4; cdr3_aa: CASSLLGQINEKLFF; cdr3_nt: TGTGCCAGCAGCCTTCTCGGACAGATTAATGAAAAACTGTTTTTT
v_call: TRBV14; clone_size: .; d_call: TRBD2; j_call: TRBJ2-7; cdr3_aa: CASSAQGTRASYEQYF; cdr3_nt: TGTGCCAGCAGCGCCCAAGGGACTAGAGCCTCCTACGAGCAGTACTTC
v_call: TRBV6-4; clone_size: .; d_call: TRBD2; j_call: TRBJ2-1; cdr3_aa: CASRTSGESGEQFF; cdr3_nt: TGTGCCAGCAGGACTAGCGGGGAATCGGGTGAGCAGTTCTTC
v_call: TRBV5-1; clone_size: once; d_call: .; j_call: TRBJ1-4; cdr3_aa: CASSLGQAPLEREKLFF; cdr3_nt: TGCGCCAGCAGCTTGGGCCAGGCCCCGTTGGAAAGGGAAAAACTGTTTTTT
v_call: TRBV30; clone_size: .; d_call: TRBD2; j_call: TRBJ2-1; cdr3_aa: CAWSPGTSGSVEQFF; cdr3_nt: TGTGCCTGGAGTCCCGGGACTAGCGGCAGCGTTGAGCAGTTCTTC